These T cell receptor beta chains were read from a single sample in a study of blood T cells in healthy people across ages. A single record per CDR3 protein comes from TCRdb applying MiXCR to the 5' RACE reads. The sample lists hundreds of thousands of distinct CDR3 sequences, over 45% seen once, with about a third in the top ten. The sample taken for sequencing was blood. These receptors all come from a woman aged 55 to 70 in good health. The CDR3 runs from the conserved cysteine through the conserved F or W. The D gene is left open where the match is weak. Clone size is shown for a subset of rows, as once, few, many or a class of expanded clone.

d_call	v_call	clone_size	cdr3_aa
.	TRBV29-1	.	CSVDFGEETQFF
.	TRBV7-9	few	CASSPKRLDTQYF
.	TRBV29-1	.	CSVEGAPGYNEQFF
.	TRBV7-2	few	CASSLSGVGYTF
.	TRBV7-2	.	CASSSLAPRDEQYF
.	TRBV9	few	CASSVAAAQETQYF
.	TRBV12-3/TRBV12-4	.	CASSLAVGADYGYTF
TRBD2	TRBV7-2	few	CASSLVAGGPRSDTQYF
TRBD2	TRBV7-2	.	CASSQQGWLAGSTDTQYF
.	TRBV20-1	.	CSASKQGREQYF
TRBD2	TRBV11-3	.	CASSSGTSGRALDTQYF
.	TRBV28	.	CATLLPGQHEKLFF
.	TRBV27	few	CASSSPRASYSTDTQYF
TRBD2	TRBV5-1	.	CASSWTSGLAGVNEQFF
TRBD2	TRBV18	.	CASSPLTTAGRNIQYF
.	TRBV28	few	CASSAPGRGAYEQYF
TRBD1	TRBV7-3	.	CASSVDRDNEQFF
TRBD2	TRBV24-1	few	CATSDGGPLGGTDTQYF
TRBD2	TRBV20-1	.	CSARGTSGGYNEQFF
.	TRBV29-1	many	CSVEGGTAKNIQYF
.	TRBV2	.	CASSVWGRAYEQYF
.	TRBV4-2	.	CASSQDAYTGELFF
.	TRBV7-2	.	CASSLGKDYIFAYNEQFF
TRBD2	TRBV15	.	CAISIAGGYNEQYF
TRBD2	TRBV5-5	.	CASTLSGITDTQYF
.	TRBV4-2	.	CASSPMAGTLSTDTQYF
.	TRBV15	few	CATSSDRFGYEQYF
.	TRBV6-5	once	CASRADARNTIYF
.	TRBV2	once	CASSPTYRRNTEAFF
.	TRBV29-1	.	CSVVGGANYGYTF
TRBD1	TRBV29-1	.	CSGTGQSSYEQYF
.	TRBV20-1	.	CSAREDTIGDTQYF
TRBD1	TRBV7-2	few	CASSSDRASGEQFF
.	TRBV30	.	CAWSSSGKGNYEQYF
.	TRBV28	.	CASSGYGLYEQYF
.	TRBV7-3	.	CASSFDGSPYNEQFF
.	TRBV5-1	.	CASSWGLTRQETQYF
TRBD2	TRBV27	.	CASTRRGGNNEQFF
.	TRBV3-1	.	CASSRKTPRSTDTQYF
TRBD1	TRBV5-1	.	CASSLATGDYGYTF
TRBD2	TRBV2	few	CASSERTSGYNEQYF
.	TRBV27	.	CASSPQRSYEQYF
TRBD1	TRBV12-5	once	CASAQGFREQYF
.	TRBV2	.	CASNSDTAGGYTF
.	TRBV20-1	.	CSAPIGQIQETQYF
.	TRBV7-2	.	CASSPEGGYEQYF
.	TRBV20-1	.	CSASGRGSYEQYF
TRBD2	TRBV9	.	CASSEAGVVTDTQYF
TRBD2	TRBV20-1	.	CSAHRGSRTDTQYF
.	TRBV5-1	few	CASSLEGNEQFF
TRBD1	TRBV7-3	many	CASSPGTGLIQYF
.	TRBV2	.	CASSAQDNQPQHF
TRBD2	TRBV20-1	.	CSARRLAGVPDTQYF
TRBD1	TRBV7-2	.	CASSSDRGRDYGYTF
.	TRBV20-1	.	CSARGQAYEKLFF